This T cell receptor (beta chain) was sequenced in a study of Tregs in tolerant kidney transplant recipients. Trimming shortened V by 0 bases and J by 0 bases, and 10 bases separated the two germline ends. Germline V gene sequence: CDR1 SGHKS, CDR2 YYEKEE (reference sequence). The CDR3 totals 16 residues. Notes on this clone: Its antigen is unidentified.

Study observations and caveats: This study did not directly address biological reproducibility. Activated donor B cell expansion appeared to reveal the most relevant donor-specific TCRbeta repertoire. Few patients were studied, so findings need validation in larger groups.

Unstimulated Tregs (CD4+CD25+CD127-) and CD4+CD25- non-Tregs were sorted from PBMCs. Sequenced by immunoSEQ multiplex PCR; TCRdb stores in-frame clones only, minus some. The sample contains approximately 66,000 clones, 80% to 90% of which appear only once. The sequence derives from a human donor who received a combined kidney and bone marrow transplant. The genes are TRBV5-5 and TRBJ1-5; a weak D match, TRBD1 (5 bases). This material consisted of Tregs from blood, taken before the transplant. CDR3 sequence: CASSLDADTSNQPQHF. The CDR3 nucleotides read TGTGCCAGCAGCTTGGATGCGGACACTAGCAATCAGCCCCAGCATTTT.